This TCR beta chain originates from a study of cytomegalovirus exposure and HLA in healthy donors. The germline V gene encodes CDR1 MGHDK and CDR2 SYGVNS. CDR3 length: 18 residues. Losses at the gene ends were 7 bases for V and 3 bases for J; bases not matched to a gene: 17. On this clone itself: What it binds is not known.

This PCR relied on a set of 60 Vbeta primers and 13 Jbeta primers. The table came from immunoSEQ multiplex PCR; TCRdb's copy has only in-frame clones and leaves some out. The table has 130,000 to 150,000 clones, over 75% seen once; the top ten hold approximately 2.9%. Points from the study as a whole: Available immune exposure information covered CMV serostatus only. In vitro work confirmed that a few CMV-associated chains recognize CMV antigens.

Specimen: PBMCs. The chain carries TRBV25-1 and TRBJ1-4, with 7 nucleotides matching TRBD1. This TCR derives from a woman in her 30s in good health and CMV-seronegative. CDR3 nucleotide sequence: TGTGCCAGCACACCGGGGGGGACAGTTAGTCCGTCTAATGAAAAACTGTTTTTT. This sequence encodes CASTPGGTVSPSNEKLFF.